The 30 T cell receptor beta chains reported below all come from one sample, sequenced in a study of OX40 agonist ivuxolimab in advanced cancers. This table comes from immunoSEQ multiplex PCR, and its TCRdb copy is limited to in-frame clones, with some not included. In the table there are about 86,000 clones, 87% of which are singletons. The starting material was CD4+ or CD8+ T cells sorted from blood, obtained in a trial of the OX40 agonist ivuxolimab. These receptors all come from an adult with an advanced solid tumor such as melanoma, head and neck, liver or kidney cancer.

This chain connects TRBV6-1 to TRBJ1-1; TRBD1 is a possible D gene (5 bases). The CDR3 consists of 14 residues. CDR1 MNHNS and CDR2 SASEGT come from the germline V gene. The ends were cut back, 6 bases at V and 4 bases at J, with 15 bases in the middle. The CDR3 loop reads CASRPGWVSTEAFF. The CDR3 nucleotides are TGTGCCAGCAGGCCAGGGTGGGTAAGCACTGAAGCTTTCTTT.

The chain uses TRBV7-8 and TRBJ1-1; D is unclear. V lost 2 bases, J lost 2 bases, and 12 bases lay in between. The CDR3 runs to 15 residues. Germline CDR1 and CDR2: SGHVS and FQNEAQ. CDR3 coding DNA: TGTGCCAGCAGCTTAATGGCCAAGGGAAACACTGAAGCTTTCTTT. As protein: CASSLMAKGNTEAFF.

This rearrangement joins TRBV29-1 to TRBJ1-2, with no clear D. Trimming cost V 0 bases and J 8 bases, with 16 bases left between them. This CDR3 is built from 14 residues. Germline lookup yields CDR1 SQVTM and CDR2 ANQGSEA. CDR3 in DNA: TGCAGCGTTGAAGAAAACTTCCGGCAGACCGGCTACACCTTC. Residues: CSVEENFRQTGYTF.

The chain joins TRBV4-2 to TRBJ1-2, with D possibly being TRBD1 (5 bases). The CDR3 spans 15 residues. Trimming cost V 0 bases and J 13 bases, with 21 bases left between them. CDR1 is LGHNA, CDR2 YNFKEQ, per germline. The CDR3 nucleotides read TGTGCCAGCAGCCAAGATTGGGGGGAGAAGAAAGTTTCCACCTTC. Its translation is CASSQDWGEKKVSTF.

This chain uses TRBV2 with TRBJ1-5; D call uncertain. V lost 5 bases and J lost 0, with 20 bases in between. CDR1 is SNHLY and CDR2 is FYNNEI in the germline V gene. This CDR3 comprises 18 residues. The CDR3 nucleotides read TGTGCCAGCAGTCACCCGAGGAAGGACGGCTATAGCAATCAGCCCCAGCATTTT. Residues: CASSHPRKDGYSNQPQHF.

This clone was picked up a small number of times. The chain has TRBV7-9 and TRBJ1-2, with D unresolved. The length of the CDR3 is 14 residues. CDR1 and CDR2 from the germline V gene are SEHNR and FQNEAQ (reference sequence). V lost 5 bases to trimming and J lost 3 bases, with 13 bases between them. The CDR3 protein is CASSLLRQDYGYTF. As DNA, the CDR3 is TGTGCCAGCAGCCTCCTGAGGCAGGACTATGGCTACACCTTC.

The V and J genes are TRBV7-9 and TRBJ2-7; weak D call: TRBD1 (6 bases). The V gene lost 1 base and the J gene lost 5 bases, with 18 bases spanning the gap. The CDR3 contains 16 residues. Germline V CDR1 and CDR2: SEHNR, FQNEAQ (reference sequence). The CDR3 coding sequence is TGTGCCAGCAGCTTAGATTTCATCAGGGGTAAAGACGAGCAGTACTTC. Protein: CASSLDFIRGKDEQYF.

The chain links TRBV13 to TRBJ2-5, with 10 bases matching TRBD1. There are 16 residues in the CDR3. Germline CDR1 reads PRHDT; CDR2 reads FYEKMQ (reference sequence). The J segment lost 5 bases and the V segment lost 5 bases, leaving 11 bases of the junction unmatched. CDR3 loop: CASSRIRDRGMETQYF. CDR3 bases: TGTGCCAGCAGCCGAATCCGGGACAGGGGAATGGAGACCCAGTACTTC.

This clone came up many times. The rearrangement uses TRBV5-1 and TRBJ1-1; 8 bases are a match to TRBD1. The CDR3 spans 13 residues. Looked up from germline, CDR1 is SGHRS and CDR2 is YFSETQ. Unmatched junction bases numbered 6, after V lost 0 bases and J lost 11 bases. CDR3 DNA sequence: TGCGCCAGCAGCTTGGGGAAGGACAGGGAGGCTTTCTTT. This translates into CASSLGKDREAFF.

The chain carries TRBV5-4 and TRBJ2-5; the match to TRBD2 covers 13 bases. Looked up from germline, CDR1 is SGHNT and CDR2 is YYREEE (reference sequence). CDR3 length equals 15 residues. V trimming: 4 bases; J trimming: 5 bases; junction bases outside the gene matches: 5. The DNA for the CDR3 is TGTGCCAGCAGCGGGGGACTAGCGGGAAAGGAGACCCAGTACTTC. It specifies CASSGGLAGKETQYF. The whole variable domain, filled in from reference TRBV5-4 and TRBJ2-5, reads ETGVTQSPTHLIKTRGQQVTLRCSSQSGHNTVSWYQQALGQGPQFIFQYYREEENGRGNFPPRFSGLQFPNYSSELNVNALELDDSALYLCASSGGLAGKETQYFGPGTRLLVL.

J is TRBJ2-5 and V is TRBV11-2; D gene ambiguous. The V end lost 10 bases, the J end lost 2 bases, and 17 bases lay between the germline ends. The germline gives CDR1 SGHAT, CDR2 FQNNGV. The CDR3 has 14 residues. CDR3 residues: CATSGDLAQETQYF. CDR3 in DNA: TGTGCCACCAGTGGAGACCTGGCTCAAGAGACCCAGTACTTC.

The chain carries TRBV5-8 and TRBJ1-1; D is uncertain. CDR3 length equals 14 residues. CDR1 SGHTS and CDR2 YDEGEE come from the germline V gene. V shed 1 base and J shed 0 bases, with 7 bases lying between them. CDR3 protein: CASSLPSMNTEAFF. Here the CDR3 DNA reads TGTGCCAGCAGCTTGCCGTCAATGAACACTGAAGCTTTCTTT.

Comment on this clone: The limits of the CDR3 on the DNA are not certain, so only TCRdb's listed CDR3 is given. The rearrangement joins TRBV27 to TRBJ1-1. Germline CDR1 reads MNHEY; CDR2 reads SMNVEV (reference sequence). The CDR3 extends over 12 residues, inclusive of both ends. The CDR3 loop reads CASSFATGILFF.

The chain employs TRBV5-5 and TRBJ1-1; 7 bases are shared with TRBD1. Germline V gene sequence: CDR1 SGHKS, CDR2 YYEKEE (reference sequence). Losses at the gene ends were 3 bases for V and 4 bases for J; bases not matched to a gene: 6. The CDR3 has 14 amino acids. The CDR3 DNA reads as TGTGCCAGCAGCTCAGGGGGTTTTATCACTGAAGCTTTCTTT. It is translated as CASSSGGFITEAFF. Drawing the rest from reference TRBV5-5 and TRBJ1-1, the complete variable domain is DAGVTQSPTHLIKTRGQQVTLRCSPISGHKSVSWYQQVLGQGPQFIFQYYEKEERGRGNFPDRFSARQFPNYSSELNVNALLLGDSALYLCASSSGGFITEAFFGQGTRLTVV.

The CDR3 bases are TGTGCCAGCACCCCGATCCGGGGCCACTACGAGCAGTACTTC. This gives the protein CASTPIRGHYEQYF. J is TRBJ2-7 and V is TRBV21-1. TRBV21-1 is a documented pseudogene. The CDR3 contains 14 residues.

This chain links TRBV6-5 with TRBJ1-5; D remains ambiguous. CDR1 MNHEY and CDR2 SVGAGI come from the germline V gene. The CDR3 covers 14 residues. Deletions cut 3 bases from V and 4 bases from J, with 10 bases between. CDR3 amino acids: CASSYAGLNQPQHF. The CDR3 DNA reads TGTGCCAGCAGTTATGCGGGCCTTAATCAGCCCCAGCATTTT.

This clone appeared once. V is TRBV28 and J is TRBJ2-7, with 8 positions matching TRBD2. The ends lost 8 bases at V and 5 bases at J; junction bases unmatched: 8. Per the germline V gene, CDR1 is MDHEN and CDR2 is SYDVKM. The CDR3 totals 13 residues. CDR3 in amino acids: CASHGGGTDEQYF. CDR3 bases: TGTGCCAGCCACGGCGGGGGGACCGACGAGCAGTACTTC.

V usage is TRBV5-4 and J usage is TRBJ1-2; 9 bases are shared with TRBD1. Trimming cost V 1 base and J 2 bases; bases outside gene matches: 6. CDR3 length equals 16 residues. CDR1 and CDR2 from the germline V gene are SGHNT and YYREEE (reference sequence). The CDR3 nucleotides read TGTGCCAGCAGCTTGCCCTCACAGGGGGCGAACTATGGCTACACCTTC. This translates into CASSLPSQGANYGYTF.

The chain couples TRBV29-1 to TRBJ2-1; 8 nucleotides match TRBD2. Per germline, CDR1 SQVTM and CDR2 ANQGSEA. Trimming removed 5 bases from V and 4 bases from J; junction bases left unmatched: 10. The CDR3 is made up of 15 amino acids. CDR3 bases: TGCAGCGTTCCGCCCGATAGCGGGACTTACAATGAGCAGTTCTTC. Its protein is CSVPPDSGTYNEQFF.

A single count supports this clone. This chain joins TRBV16 and TRBJ2-5; the D is unclear. V lost 1 base and J lost 2, with 11 bases in between. The CDR3 has 15 amino acids. CDR1 is KGHSY, CDR2 FQNENV, per germline. The CDR3 sequence is CASSQLGTAQETQYF. For the CDR3, the DNA is TGTGCCAGCAGCCAATTGGGTACGGCACAAGAGACCCAGTACTTC.

In regard to this clone: Other DNA sequences in this specimen translate into the identical CDR3. The rearrangement uses TRBV7-3 and TRBJ1-1, with 7 nucleotides matching TRBD1. Per the germline V gene, CDR1 is SGHTA and CDR2 is FQGTGA. The CDR3 is 13 amino acids. Trimming took 6 bases from V and 5 from J; bases not matched to a gene: 6. The CDR3 region is CASSLTGETEAFF. CDR3 sequence (DNA): TGTGCCAGCAGTCTTACAGGGGAGACTGAAGCTTTCTTT.

The rearrangement uses TRBV19 and TRBJ2-4; TRBD2 matches at 7 bases. The trim removed 7 bases at V and 5 bases at J, leaving 11 bases unmatched. The CDR3 sequence is 15 residues long. The germline V gene encodes CDR1 LNHDA and CDR2 SQIVND (reference sequence). CDR3 sequence: CASTDPGLVQNIQYF. The CDR3 region has the DNA TGTGCCAGTACAGACCCAGGACTAGTCCAAAACATTCAGTACTTC.

The V call is TRBV5-5, the J call TRBJ2-7; 8 positions agree with TRBD1. There are 16 residues in the CDR3. Germline CDR1 and CDR2: SGHKS and YYEKEE (reference sequence). The V gene end was trimmed by 2 bases and the J gene end by 2 bases; junction bases not matched to a gene: 9. The CDR3 protein is CASSFPVDRETYEQYF. CDR3 nucleotide sequence: TGTGCCAGCAGCTTCCCGGTGGACAGGGAGACCTACGAGCAGTACTTC.

A few counts support this clone. The J gene is TRBJ2-7, the V gene TRBV7-2, with D perhaps given as TRBD1 or TRBD2 (5 bases each). CDR1 and CDR2 (germline): SGHTA, FQGNSA. The germline V and J ends were trimmed by 2 bases and 2 bases, with 10 bases remaining between them. This CDR3 has 14 amino acids. The CDR3 region is CASSLWDGTYEQYF. In DNA form, the CDR3 reads TGTGCCAGCAGCTTATGGGACGGGACCTACGAGCAGTACTTC.

The J gene is TRBJ2-3, the V gene TRBV11-2; 7 bases fit TRBD1. The CDR3 is 16 amino acids. CDR1 is SGHAT, CDR2 FQNNGV, per germline. Trimming cost V 5 bases and J 0 bases; bases outside gene matches: 8. Here the CDR3 reads CASSPGQAASTDTQYF. In DNA form, the CDR3 reads TGTGCCAGCAGCCCCGGACAGGCTGCTAGCACAGATACGCAGTATTTT.

This chain links TRBV5-6 with TRBJ2-2; D ambiguous. Germline V gene sequence: CDR1 SGHDT, CDR2 YYEEEE. With 3 bases removed from V and 4 bases from J, the gap between germline ends came to 16 bases. This CDR3 has 16 residues. This chain's CDR3 is CASSYLRSSSTGELFF. The CDR3 nucleotides read TGTGCCAGCAGCTACTTGCGGTCCTCGAGCACCGGGGAGCTGTTTTTT.

The chain is built from TRBV9 and TRBJ1-4, with TRBD1 matching 8 bases. V lost 4 bases and J lost 8; bases outside the gene matches: 13. This CDR3 has 16 residues. Germline V gives CDR1 SGDLS, CDR2 YYNGEE. The CDR3 coding sequence is TGTGCCAGCAGCCCCAACTCGGACAGGGTCCGAGAAAAACTGTTTTTT. This codes for CASSPNSDRVREKLFF.

This sequence joins TRBV5-6 and TRBJ2-5; D may be TRBD1 (6 bases). This CDR3 region has 14 residues. V was cut by 4 bases and J by 4 bases, with 14 bases left in between. From germline, CDR1 is SGHDT and CDR2 YYEEEE. The CDR3 DNA follows: TGTGCCAGCAGCCCGATGACAGGAGGAGAGACCCAGTACTTC. It specifies CASSPMTGGETQYF.

As concerns this clone: Other DNA sequences from this sample encode an identical CDR3 as well. In DNA form, the CDR3 reads TGCGCCAGCAGCTTTCAAGAGACCCAGTACTTC. This translates into CASSFQETQYF. The chain joins TRBV5-1 to TRBJ2-5; no reliable D call. Looked up from germline, CDR1 is SGHRS and CDR2 is YFSETQ. V lost 2 bases, J lost 2 bases, and 1 base lay in between. The CDR3 has 11 residues.

This rearrangement joins TRBV5-3 to TRBJ2-5; TRBD1 agrees at 7 bases. TRBV5-3 is designated an ORF whose function remains uncertain. The J segment lost 1 base and the V segment lost 4 bases, leaving 13 bases of the junction unmatched. CDR3 length: 17 amino acids. The CDR3 sequence: CARSTKGQDETQETQYF. The CDR3 coding sequence is TGTGCCAGAAGCACTAAAGGACAGGACGAAACCCAAGAGACCCAGTACTTC.